One and the same sample provided the 17 T cell receptor beta chains below, sequenced in a study of blood T cell repertoires in COVID-19. The assay was immunoSEQ multiplex PCR, and TCRdb's table has in-frame clones only and misses some. This sample has about 330,000 clones, with roughly 88% found just once. Sequenced sample: peripheral blood. These receptors were taken from a woman between 45 and 60 years old with active or convalescent COVID-19.

Concerning this clone itself: Other DNA sequences in this specimen translate into the identical CDR3. J is TRBJ1-1 and V is TRBV18, with a weak D call TRBD1 (5 bases). The V gene lost 6 bases and the J gene lost 3 bases, with 11 bases spanning the gap. CDR3 length: 13 residues. Per germline, CDR1 KGHSH and CDR2 LQKENI. The CDR3 DNA sequence: TGTGCCAGCTCCCCCGGAGGGGACACTGAAGCTTTCTTT. Translated, it gives CASSPGGDTEAFF.

The V call is TRBV2, the J call TRBJ2-4, with a weak D call TRBD1 (5 bases). Germline CDR1 reads SNHLY; CDR2 reads FYNNEI. This CDR3 contains 14 residues. The germline V and J ends were trimmed by 4 bases and 5 bases, with 12 bases remaining between them. This chain's CDR3 is CASSARVGENIQYF. The CDR3 coding sequence is TGTGCCAGCAGTGCCAGGGTGGGTGAAAACATTCAGTACTTC.

V usage is TRBV19 and J usage is TRBJ1-1; TRBD1 might be the D (6 bases). The germline V and J ends were trimmed by 5 bases and 1 base, with 11 bases remaining between them. Germline V gives CDR1 LNHDA, CDR2 SQIVND (reference sequence). This CDR3 is built from 14 residues. For the CDR3, the DNA is TGTGCCAGTAGTTACCCAGGGGCGAACACTGAAGCTTTCTTT. Its protein is CASSYPGANTEAFF.

This clone was detected a few times. The chain couples TRBV3-1 (or the pseudogene TRBV3-2) to TRBJ1-2; possibly TRBD1 for D (6 bases). Trimming took off 3 bases at V and 8 bases at J, with 10 bases between the two ends. CDR1 is LGHDT and CDR2 is YNNKEL in the germline V gene (reference sequence). CDR3 length: 12 amino acids. CDR3 sequence: CASSQGAGGYTF. CDR3 sequence (DNA): TGTGCCAGCAGCCAGGGGGCAGGCGGCTACACCTTC.

The chain couples TRBV30 to TRBJ1-1, with D perhaps TRBD1 (6 bases). The germline CDR1 and CDR2 sequences are GTSNPN and SVGIG (reference sequence). V dropped 5 bases and J dropped 11 bases, with 18 bases sitting between them. The CDR3 is made up of 12 amino acids. CDR3 DNA: TGTGCCTGGTTGTTCCGGGGGGCAGGTGCTTTCTTT. It is translated as CAWLFRGAGAFF.

The chain uses TRBV9 and TRBJ2-1, with TRBD2 matching over 8 bases. CDR1 SGDLS and CDR2 YYNGEE come from the germline V gene. Trimming removed 0 bases from V and 2 bases from J; junction bases left unmatched: 4. The CDR3 totals 16 residues. The CDR3: CASSVVAGGTYNEQFF. The CDR3 nucleotides are TGTGCCAGCAGCGTAGTTGCGGGGGGTACCTACAATGAGCAGTTCTTC.

V and J are TRBV7-9 and TRBJ2-7; 9 bases fit TRBD1. The CDR3 extends over 16 amino acids. Looked up from germline, CDR1 is SEHNR and CDR2 is FQNEAQ (reference sequence). The V gene end was trimmed by 2 bases and the J gene end by 0 bases; junction bases not matched to a gene: 5. The CDR3 loop is CASSLMGQGPSYEQYF. CDR3 DNA: TGTGCCAGCAGCTTAATGGGACAGGGCCCCTCCTACGAGCAGTACTTC.

The chain has TRBV7-3 and TRBJ2-3; 10 bases fit TRBD1. Per the germline V gene, CDR1 is SGHTA and CDR2 is FQGTGA. V trimming: 4 bases; J trimming: 6 bases; junction bases outside the gene matches: 4. The CDR3 is made up of 14 amino acids. CDR3: CASSSTGGGDTQYF. The CDR3 bases are TGTGCCAGCAGCTCGACAGGGGGCGGTGATACGCAGTATTTT.

The chain uses TRBV27 and TRBJ2-7, with a possible D match to TRBD1 (5 bases). The CDR3 totals 14 residues. The V end lost 2 bases, the J end lost 6 bases, and 14 bases lay between the germline ends. Germline V lookup: CDR1 MNHEY, CDR2 SMNVEV (reference sequence). CDR3 loop: CASSLAGPRSEQYF. The DNA of the CDR3 is TGTGCCAGCAGTTTAGCAGGGCCCCGATCCGAGCAGTACTTC.

This clone was seen a few times. As DNA, the CDR3 is TGTGCCAGCAGGGACAGAACCTACGAGCAGTACTTC. Protein product: CASRDRTYEQYF. This chain joins TRBV2 and TRBJ2-7, with a weak D call TRBD1 (6 bases). The germline V and J ends were trimmed by 6 bases and 2 bases, with 8 bases remaining between them. The CDR3 length is 12 residues. Germline V gene lookup returns CDR1 SNHLY and CDR2 FYNNEI.

The chain's CDR3 is CASAQGYTGELFF. The CDR3 region has the DNA TGTGCCAGTGCCCAGGGGTACACCGGGGAGCTGTTTTTT. The chain recombines TRBV27 with TRBJ2-2; weak D call: TRBD1 (6 bases). The V and J ends lost 9 bases and 3 bases respectively, with 11 bases between them. The CDR3 spans 13 residues. Germline values: CDR1 MNHEY, CDR2 SMNVEV (reference sequence).

The V gene is TRBV9, the J gene TRBJ2-3; tentatively, D is TRBD2 (6 bases). Between the trimmed V and J ends, which lost 1 base and 1 base, there was a span of 10 bases. This CDR3 spans 15 amino acids. CDR1 and CDR2 (germline): SGDLS, YYNGEE. Here the CDR3 DNA reads TGTGCCAGCAGCGTAACTAGCACGGGCACAGATACGCAGTATTTT. Translation: CASSVTSTGTDTQYF.

V usage is TRBV19 and J usage is TRBJ1-5, with D hard to call. The CDR3 loop spans 11 amino acids. Germline V gives CDR1 LNHDA, CDR2 SQIVND (reference sequence). Trimming removed 5 bases from V and 11 bases from J, with 10 bases in between. The CDR3 reads CASSRRRAQHF. In DNA form, the CDR3 reads TGTGCCAGTAGTCGACGTCGGGCCCAGCATTTT.

The chain joins TRBV27 to TRBJ2-7; D gene ambiguous. Germline assignment: CDR1 MNHEY and CDR2 SMNVEV (reference sequence). The CDR3 is 13 amino acids. The V and J ends lost 6 bases and 3 bases respectively, with 12 bases between them. The CDR3 bases are TGTGCCAGCAGCGAGAATCTAATCTACGAGCAGTACTTC. It is translated as CASSENLIYEQYF.

The rearrangement links TRBV7-2 to TRBJ2-6, with D maybe TRBD2 (6 bases). Trimming took 4 bases from V and 1 from J, leaving 8 bases between them. Germline V lookup: CDR1 SGHTA, CDR2 FQGNSA. This CDR3 is built from 15 residues. This chain's CDR3 is CASSSGLSGANVLTF. CDR3 DNA: TGTGCCAGCAGCTCGGGACTTTCTGGGGCCAACGTCCTGACTTTC.

The J gene is TRBJ1-2, the V gene TRBV9; D possibly corresponds to TRBD1 (5 bases). The V gene's germline CDR1 is SGDLS and CDR2 YYNGEE. The CDR3 spans 13 residues. Trimming cost V 0 bases and J 8 bases, with 11 bases left between them. The DNA for the CDR3 is TGTGCCAGCAGCGTAGCAGGGTACGACGGCTACACCTTC. Its translation is CASSVAGYDGYTF. The full variable domain, completed using reference TRBV9 and TRBJ1-2, is DSGVTQTPKHLITATGQRVTLRCSPRSGDLSVYWYQQSLDQGLQFLIQYYNGEERAKGNILERFSAQQFPDLHSELNLSSLELGDSALYFCASSVAGYDGYTFGSGTRLTVV.

This clone showed up just a few times. The chain couples TRBV18 to TRBJ1-2; no reliable D call. V was trimmed by 6 bases and J by 5 bases, leaving 13 bases between them. From germline, CDR1 is KGHSH and CDR2 LQKENI. This CDR3 spans 13 amino acids. CDR3 in amino acids: CASSNTTAYGYTF. DNA of the CDR3: TGTGCCAGCTCCAATACAACCGCTTATGGCTACACCTTC.